Given below is one T cell receptor beta chain in context. PCR amplification relied on 60 Vbeta primers (plus 13 Jbeta primers). Measured with immunoSEQ multiplex PCR; TCRdb has only the in-frame clones, and not every one. The table for this sample gives 50,000 or so clones. The data stem from a study of cytomegalovirus exposure and HLA in healthy donors. CDR3 length: 15 residues. Germline loops: CDR1 SGHAT, CDR2 FQNNGV. The J segment lost 1 base and the V segment lost 4 bases, leaving 3 bases of the junction unmatched. This TCR derives from a man aged 50 or older in good health and CMV-seropositive. J is TRBJ1-4 and V is TRBV11-2, with 7 bases lining up with TRBD1. Input material: PBMCs. CDR3 protein: CASSSTGRTNEKLFF. The CDR3 DNA is TGTGCCAGCAGCTCGACAGGGAGAACTAATGAAAAACTGTTTTTT.